This T cell receptor beta chain was observed in a study of naive and memory T cell subsets. Looked up from germline, CDR1 is LNHDA and CDR2 is SQIVND (reference sequence). J gave up 0 bases and V 4 bases, and 13 bases lay outside the gene matches. CDR3 length: 20 amino acids. Findings of the study overall: In naive cells, over 90% of TCR sequences were seen only once.

Both TRBC1 and TRBC2 were covered by a beta constant-region primer of two equimolar oligonucleotides. Ligated cDNA was amplified by four rounds of PCR with nested alpha and beta constant-region primers and SP2. TCRdb re-analysed the UMI-ligation and nested PCR reads in MiXCR, keeping a single row per CDR3 protein. The table records 95,000 to 150,000 distinct CDR3 sequences, over 30% of them present only once. This clonotype has only a few counts. Its antigen remains unknown. The J gene is TRBJ2-1, the V gene TRBV19; TRBD2 matches at 12 bases. This TCR came from a human donor in good health. Specimen: central memory CD4+ T cells from blood. The CDR3 coding sequence is TGTGCCAGTAGTACCTACCAGGGACTAGCGGGCGATTACTCCTACAATGAGCAGTTCTTC. This gives the protein CASSTYQGLAGDYSYNEQFF.